These T cell receptor beta chains were read from a single sample in a study of T cell repertoires in ileal Crohn's disease. Clones were read by immunoSEQ multiplex PCR, and TCRdb kept only the in-frame ones, dropping some. The sample yields approximately 29,000 clones, about 81% seen once. Input material: ileal tissue. These receptors all come from an adult with Crohn's disease. Both conserved end residues are trimmed from each CDR3. Clone size is stated in some rows and not others, as once, few, many or a class when expanded.

few | TRBV7-9 | ASSSLADTQY
- | TRBV11-2 | ASSPGQGWNSPLH
- | TRBV19 | ASTLTGYSNQPQH
once | TRBV2 | ASRVTPANTGELF
- | TRBV18 | ASSLTGTGSYEQY
- | TRBV13 | ASRRAGGPGELF
- | TRBV19 | ASSISGNYGYT
once | TRBV10-3 | AISGSGGSRDTQY
- | TRBV10-3 | AISQQGITEAF
- | TRBV5-1 | ASSLEGGAGYEQY
- | TRBV6-5 | ASSYGRAQEKLF
- | TRBV11-2 | ASRGLASTGELF
- | TRBV27 | ASSLEGLRTDTQY
- | TRBV11-2 | ASSREDSPLH